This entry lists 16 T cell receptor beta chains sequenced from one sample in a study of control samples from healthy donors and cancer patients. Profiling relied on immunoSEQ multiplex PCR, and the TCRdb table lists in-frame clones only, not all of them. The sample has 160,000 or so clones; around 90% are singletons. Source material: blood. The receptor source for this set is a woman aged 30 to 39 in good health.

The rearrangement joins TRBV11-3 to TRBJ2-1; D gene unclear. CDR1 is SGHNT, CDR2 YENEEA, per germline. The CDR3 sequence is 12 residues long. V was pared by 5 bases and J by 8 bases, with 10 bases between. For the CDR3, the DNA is TGTGCCAGCAGCCGAGGAAGGGATGAGCAGTTCTTC. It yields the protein CASSRGRDEQFF.

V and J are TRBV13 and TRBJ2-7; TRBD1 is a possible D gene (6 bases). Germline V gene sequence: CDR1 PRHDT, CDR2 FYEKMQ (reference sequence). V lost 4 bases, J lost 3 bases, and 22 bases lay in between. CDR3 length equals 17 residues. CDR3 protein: CASSSHTSPGTIYEQYF. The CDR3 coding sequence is TGTGCCAGCAGCTCCCATACATCCCCCGGGACAATCTACGAGCAGTACTTC.

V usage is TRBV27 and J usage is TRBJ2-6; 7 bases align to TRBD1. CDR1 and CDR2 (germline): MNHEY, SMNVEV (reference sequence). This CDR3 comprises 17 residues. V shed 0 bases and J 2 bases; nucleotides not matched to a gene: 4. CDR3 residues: CASSLSDRAAGANVLTF. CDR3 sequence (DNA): TGTGCCAGCAGTTTATCCGACAGGGCGGCTGGGGCCAACGTCCTGACTTTC.

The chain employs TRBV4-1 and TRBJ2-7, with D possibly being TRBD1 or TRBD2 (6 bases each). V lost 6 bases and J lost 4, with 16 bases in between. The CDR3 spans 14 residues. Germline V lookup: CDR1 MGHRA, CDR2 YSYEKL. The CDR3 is CASSELGGTYEQYF. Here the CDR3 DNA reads TGCGCCAGCAGTGAGCTCGGGGGCACGTACGAGCAGTACTTC.

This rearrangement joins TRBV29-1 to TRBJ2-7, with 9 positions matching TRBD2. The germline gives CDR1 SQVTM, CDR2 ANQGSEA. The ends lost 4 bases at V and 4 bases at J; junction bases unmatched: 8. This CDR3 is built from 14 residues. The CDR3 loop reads CSVGQGTSLYEQYF. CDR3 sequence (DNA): TGCAGCGTTGGCCAGGGGACTAGCTTGTACGAGCAGTACTTC.

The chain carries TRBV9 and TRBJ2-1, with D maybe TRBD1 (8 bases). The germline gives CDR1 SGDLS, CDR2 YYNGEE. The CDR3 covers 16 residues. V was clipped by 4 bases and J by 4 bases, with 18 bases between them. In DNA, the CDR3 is TGTGCCAGCAGCTTCCGGACAGGGAGGGATTACAATGAGCAGTTCTTC. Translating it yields CASSFRTGRDYNEQFF.

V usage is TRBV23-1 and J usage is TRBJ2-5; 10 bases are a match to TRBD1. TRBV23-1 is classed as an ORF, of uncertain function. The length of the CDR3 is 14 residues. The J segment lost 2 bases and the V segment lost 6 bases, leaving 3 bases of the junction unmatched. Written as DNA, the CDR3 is TGCGCCAGCAGCGGGACAGGGGAACAAGAGACCCAGTACTTC. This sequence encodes CASSGTGEQETQYF.

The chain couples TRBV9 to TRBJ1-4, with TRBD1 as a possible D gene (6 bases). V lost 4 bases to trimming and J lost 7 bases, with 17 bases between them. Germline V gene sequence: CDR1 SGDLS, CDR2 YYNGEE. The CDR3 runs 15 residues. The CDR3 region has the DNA TGTGCCAGCAGCTCCTACAGGGAGGTGGGTGAAAAACTGTTTTTT. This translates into CASSSYREVGEKLFF. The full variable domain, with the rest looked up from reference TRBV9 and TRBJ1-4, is DSGVTQTPKHLITATGQRVTLRCSPRSGDLSVYWYQQSLDQGLQFLIQYYNGEERAKGNILERFSAQQFPDLHSELNLSSLELGDSALYFCASSSYREVGEKLFFGSGTQLSVL.

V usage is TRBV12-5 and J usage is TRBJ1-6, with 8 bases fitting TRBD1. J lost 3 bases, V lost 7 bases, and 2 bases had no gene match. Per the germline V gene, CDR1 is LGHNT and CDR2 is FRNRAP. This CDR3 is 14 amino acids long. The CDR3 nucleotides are TGTGCTAGTGTGACAGGGGTCTATAATTCACCCCTCCACTTT. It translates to CASVTGVYNSPLHF. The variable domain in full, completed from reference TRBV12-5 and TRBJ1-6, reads DARVTQTPRHKVTEMGQEVTMRCQPILGHNTVFWYRQTMMQGLELLAYFRNRAPLDDSGMPKDRFSAEMPDATLATLKIQPSEPRDSAVYFCASVTGVYNSPLHFGNGTRLTVT.

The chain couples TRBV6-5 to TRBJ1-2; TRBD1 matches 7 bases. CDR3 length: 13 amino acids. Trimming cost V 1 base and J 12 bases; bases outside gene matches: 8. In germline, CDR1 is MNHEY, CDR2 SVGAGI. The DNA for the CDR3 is TGTGCCAGCAGTTACTACGGGGGACAGCCTCACACCTTC. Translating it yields CASSYYGGQPHTF.

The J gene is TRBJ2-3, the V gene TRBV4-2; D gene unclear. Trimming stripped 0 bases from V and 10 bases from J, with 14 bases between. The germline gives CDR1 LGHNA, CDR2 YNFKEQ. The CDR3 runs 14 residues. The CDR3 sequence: CASSQEAQRVAQYF. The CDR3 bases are TGTGCCAGCAGCCAAGAGGCACAAAGGGTGGCGCAGTATTTT.

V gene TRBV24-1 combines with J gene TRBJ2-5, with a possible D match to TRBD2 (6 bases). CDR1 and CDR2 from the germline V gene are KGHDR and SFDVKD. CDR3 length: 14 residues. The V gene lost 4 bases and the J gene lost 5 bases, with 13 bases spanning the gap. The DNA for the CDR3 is TGTGCCACCAGTGACCCTGGACGGGGGGAGACCCAGTACTTC. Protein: CATSDPGRGETQYF.

For the CDR3, the DNA is TGTGCCAGCAGTTACTCGACAGTCGGGTCTGGGGCCAACGTCCTGACTTTC. It translates to CASSYSTVGSGANVLTF. This chain uses TRBV6-2 or TRBV6-3 with TRBJ2-6, with a tentative D call TRBD1 (5 bases). The CDR3 is 17 residues long. V lost 0 bases and J 1 base, leaving 10 bases between the germline ends. Germline CDR1 and CDR2: MNHEY and SVGEGT.

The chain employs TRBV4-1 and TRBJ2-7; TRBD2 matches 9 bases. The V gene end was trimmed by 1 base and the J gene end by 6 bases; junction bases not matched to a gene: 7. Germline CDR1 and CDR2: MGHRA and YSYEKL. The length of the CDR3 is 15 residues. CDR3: CASSQAASGIGEQYF. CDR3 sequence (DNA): TGCGCCAGCAGCCAAGCCGCTAGCGGGATTGGCGAGCAGTACTTC.

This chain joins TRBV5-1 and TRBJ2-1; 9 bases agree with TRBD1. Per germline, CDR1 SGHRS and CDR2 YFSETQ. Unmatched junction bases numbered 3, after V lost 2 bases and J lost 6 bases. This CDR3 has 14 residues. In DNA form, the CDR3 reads TGCGCCAGCAGCTTTCAGACAGGGGGCAATGAGCAGTTCTTC. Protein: CASSFQTGGNEQFF.

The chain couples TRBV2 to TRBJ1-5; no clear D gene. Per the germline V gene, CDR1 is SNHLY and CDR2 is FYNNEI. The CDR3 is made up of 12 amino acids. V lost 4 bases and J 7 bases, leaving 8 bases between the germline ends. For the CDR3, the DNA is TGTGCCAGCAGTGGAGGGCGGCAGCCCCAGCATTTT. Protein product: CASSGGRQPQHF. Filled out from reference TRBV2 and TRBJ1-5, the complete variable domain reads EPEVTQTPSHQVTQMGQEVILRCVPISNHLYFYWYRQILGQKVEFLVSFYNNEISEKSEIFDDQFSVERPDGSNFTLKIRSTKLEDSAMYFCASSGGRQPQHFGDGTRLSIL.